This T cell receptor beta chain originates from a study of Graves' ophthalmopathy and Graves' hyperthyroidism. The table lists this clonotype with many counts. V dropped 3 bases and J dropped 0 bases, with 14 bases sitting between them. Germline values: CDR1 SGHTA, CDR2 FQGNSA. CDR3 length: 17 residues. From RNA, the CDR3 regions of TCR beta chains were amplified and sequenced. An opening RT-PCR round employed HTBI primers and preceded a second-round multiplex PCR. TCRdb re-analysed the multiplex PCR reads in MiXCR, keeping a single row per CDR3 protein. Of 650,000 to 800,000 distinct CDR3 sequences detected, just over 40% appear once; the ten largest clones hold about 3.3%.

The chain is built from TRBV7-2 and TRBJ1-4; no reliable D call. This clonotype was obtained from an adult man with Graves' ophthalmopathy. Material: peripheral blood. The CDR3, as DNA: TGTGCCAGCAGCTTTAGGTCAGCTCGTGCAACTAATGAAAAACTGTTTTTT. Protein product: CASSFRSARATNEKLFF.